This record looks at one T cell receptor beta chain sequence and its context. The antigen is not known. V lost 0 bases and J lost 1, with 10 bases in between. This CDR3 contains 15 residues. Germline CDR1 is SGHTS and CDR2 is YDEGEE. The source of the sample is a study of cytomegalovirus exposure and HLA in healthy donors. Study context: In an earlier analysis, approximately 120 million unique TCR beta sequences were found from 150 million to 200 million T cells. Study-wide points: Later analysis found that TCR beta chains associated with HLA were more clonally expanded than other, equally common chains.

Amplification used 60 Vbeta primers and 13 Jbeta primers. Sequencing used immunoSEQ multiplex PCR; TCRdb keeps in-frame clones, though not all of them. The repertoire has 170,000 or so clones, approximately 84% of them found once; the top ten carry 0.38%. The material sequenced was PBMCs. The V and J genes are TRBV5-8 and TRBJ1-2; D might be TRBD1 (6 bases). The TCR sequence derives from a boy aged 2 to 10 in good health and CMV-seronegative. CDR3: CASSLGQGHNYGYTF. In DNA form, the CDR3 reads TGTGCCAGCAGCTTGGGGCAGGGGCATAACTATGGCTACACCTTC.